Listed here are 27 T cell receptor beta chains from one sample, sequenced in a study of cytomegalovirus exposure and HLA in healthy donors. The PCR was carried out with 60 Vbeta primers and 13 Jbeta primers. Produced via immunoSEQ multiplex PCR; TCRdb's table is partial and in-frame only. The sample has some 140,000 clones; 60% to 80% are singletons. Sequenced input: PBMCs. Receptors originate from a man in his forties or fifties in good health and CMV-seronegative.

The DNA for the CDR3 is TGTGCCAGCAGCGTAACAGAAGGCTCCTACGAGCAGTACTTC. Its translation is CASSVTEGSYEQYF. The V call is TRBV7-6, the J call TRBJ2-7, with no clear D. The CDR3 is 14 residues long. Germline lookup yields CDR1 SGHVS and CDR2 FNYEAQ. V lost 5 bases and J 0 bases, leaving 11 bases between the germline ends.

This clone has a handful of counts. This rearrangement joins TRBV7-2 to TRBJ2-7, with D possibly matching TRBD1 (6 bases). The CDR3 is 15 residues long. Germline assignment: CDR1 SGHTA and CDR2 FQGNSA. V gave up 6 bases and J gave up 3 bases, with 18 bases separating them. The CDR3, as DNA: TGTGCCAGCAGGATGAAGGGGGTCAAATACTACGAGCAGTACTTC. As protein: CASRMKGVKYYEQYF.

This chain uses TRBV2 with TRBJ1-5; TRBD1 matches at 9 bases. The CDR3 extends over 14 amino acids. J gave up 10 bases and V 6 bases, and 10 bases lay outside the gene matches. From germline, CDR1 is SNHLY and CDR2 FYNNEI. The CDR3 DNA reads TGTGCCAGCAGACCACCGGGACAGGGTACCCCCCAGCATTTT. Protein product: CASRPPGQGTPQHF.

CDR3 sequence (DNA): TGTGCCAGTAGTGCTACAGGGGCGGGTAAAGATACGCAGTATTTT. Encoded protein: CASSATGAGKDTQYF. The chain uses TRBV19 and TRBJ2-3; 7 nucleotides agree with TRBD1. This CDR3 region has 15 residues. Looked up from germline, CDR1 is LNHDA and CDR2 is SQIVND (reference sequence). J gave up 5 bases and V 5 bases, and 10 bases lay outside the gene matches.

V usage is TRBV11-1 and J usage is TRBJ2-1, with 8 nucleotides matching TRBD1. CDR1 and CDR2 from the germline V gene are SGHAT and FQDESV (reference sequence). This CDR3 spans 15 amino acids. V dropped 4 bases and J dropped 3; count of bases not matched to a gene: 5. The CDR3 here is CASSSRDRLYNEQFF. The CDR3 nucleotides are TGTGCCAGCAGCTCCCGGGACAGGCTCTACAATGAGCAGTTCTTC.

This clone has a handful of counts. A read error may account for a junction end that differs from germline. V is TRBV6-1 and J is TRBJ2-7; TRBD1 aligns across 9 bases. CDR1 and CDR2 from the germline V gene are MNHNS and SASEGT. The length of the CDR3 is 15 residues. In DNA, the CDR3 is TGTGCCAGCAGTCAAGCCGGGACAGGGCGCTACGAGCAGTACTTC. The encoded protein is CASSQAGTGRYEQYF.

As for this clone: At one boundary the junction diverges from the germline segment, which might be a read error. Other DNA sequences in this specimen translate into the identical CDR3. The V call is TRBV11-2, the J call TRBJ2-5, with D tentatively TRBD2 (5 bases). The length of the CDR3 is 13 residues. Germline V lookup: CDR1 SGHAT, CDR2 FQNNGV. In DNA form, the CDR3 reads TGTGCTAGCAGCTTCGGGGAAAAAGAGACCCAGTACTTC. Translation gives CASSFGEKETQYF.

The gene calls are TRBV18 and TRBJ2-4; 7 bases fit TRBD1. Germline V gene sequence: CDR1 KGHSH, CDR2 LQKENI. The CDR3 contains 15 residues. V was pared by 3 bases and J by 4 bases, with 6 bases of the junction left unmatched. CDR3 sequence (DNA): TGTGCCAGCTCACCTTCGGGACAGATGAAAAACATTCAGTACTTC. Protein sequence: CASSPSGQMKNIQYF.

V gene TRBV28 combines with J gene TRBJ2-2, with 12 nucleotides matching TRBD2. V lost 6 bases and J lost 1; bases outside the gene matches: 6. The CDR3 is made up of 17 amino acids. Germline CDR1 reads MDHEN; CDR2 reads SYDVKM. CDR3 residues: CASRGLAGRGNTGELFF. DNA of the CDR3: TGTGCCAGCAGAGGACTAGCGGGACGTGGGAACACCGGGGAGCTGTTTTTT.

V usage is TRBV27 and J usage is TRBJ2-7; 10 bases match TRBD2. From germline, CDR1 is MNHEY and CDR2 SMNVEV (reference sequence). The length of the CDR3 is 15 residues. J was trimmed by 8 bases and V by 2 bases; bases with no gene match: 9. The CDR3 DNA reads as TGTGCCAGCAGTTTAAACCTAGCGGGAGATTTGAAGCAGTACTTC. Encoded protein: CASSLNLAGDLKQYF.

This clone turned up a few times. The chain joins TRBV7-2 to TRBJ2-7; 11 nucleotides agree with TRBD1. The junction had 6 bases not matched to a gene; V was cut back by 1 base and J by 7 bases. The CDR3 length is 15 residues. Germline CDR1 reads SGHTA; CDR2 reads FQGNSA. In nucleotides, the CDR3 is TGTGCCAGCAGCTTAGAAACCGGGACAGGGGGGGAGCAGTACTTC. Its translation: CASSLETGTGGEQYF.

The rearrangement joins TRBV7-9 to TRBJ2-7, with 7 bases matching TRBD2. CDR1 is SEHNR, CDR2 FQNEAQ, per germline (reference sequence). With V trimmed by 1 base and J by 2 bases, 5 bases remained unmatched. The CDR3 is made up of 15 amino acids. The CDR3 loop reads CASSLGDGGTYEQYF. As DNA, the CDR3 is TGTGCCAGCAGCTTAGGGGACGGGGGGACCTACGAGCAGTACTTC.

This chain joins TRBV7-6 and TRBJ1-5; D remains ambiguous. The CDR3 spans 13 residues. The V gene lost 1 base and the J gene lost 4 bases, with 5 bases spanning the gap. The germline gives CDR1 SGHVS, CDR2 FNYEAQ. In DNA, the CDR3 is TGTGCCAGCAGCTTAGGTGAGAATCAGCCCCAGCATTTT. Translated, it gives CASSLGENQPQHF.

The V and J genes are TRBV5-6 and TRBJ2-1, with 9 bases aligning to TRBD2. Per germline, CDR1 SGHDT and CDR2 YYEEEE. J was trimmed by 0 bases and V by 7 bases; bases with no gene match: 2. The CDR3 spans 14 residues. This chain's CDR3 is CASVAGDSYNEQFF. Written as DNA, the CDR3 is TGTGCCAGCGTAGCGGGAGACTCCTACAATGAGCAGTTCTTC.

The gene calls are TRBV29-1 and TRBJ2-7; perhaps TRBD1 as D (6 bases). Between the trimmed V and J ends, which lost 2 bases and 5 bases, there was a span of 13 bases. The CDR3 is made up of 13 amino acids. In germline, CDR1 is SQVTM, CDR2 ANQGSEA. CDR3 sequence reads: CSVERDMFHEQYF. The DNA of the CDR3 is TGCAGCGTTGAACGGGACATGTTCCACGAGCAGTACTTC.

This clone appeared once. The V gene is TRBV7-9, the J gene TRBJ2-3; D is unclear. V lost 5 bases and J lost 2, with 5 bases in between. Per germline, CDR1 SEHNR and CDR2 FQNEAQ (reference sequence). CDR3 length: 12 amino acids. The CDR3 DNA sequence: TGTGCCAGCAGCCCGTCCACAGATACGCAGTATTTT. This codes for CASSPSTDTQYF.

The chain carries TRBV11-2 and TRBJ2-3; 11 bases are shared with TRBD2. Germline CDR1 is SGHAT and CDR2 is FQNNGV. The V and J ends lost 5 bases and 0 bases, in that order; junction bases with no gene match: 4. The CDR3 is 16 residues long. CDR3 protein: CASSLIAGGSTDTQYF. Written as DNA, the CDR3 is TGTGCCAGCAGCCTCATAGCGGGGGGGAGCACAGATACGCAGTATTTT.

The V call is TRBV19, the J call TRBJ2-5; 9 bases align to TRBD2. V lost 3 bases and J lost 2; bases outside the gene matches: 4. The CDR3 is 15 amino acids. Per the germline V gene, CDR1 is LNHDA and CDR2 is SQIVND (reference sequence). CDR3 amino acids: CASSMLAGSQETQYF. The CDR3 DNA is TGTGCCAGTAGTATGCTAGCGGGATCTCAAGAGACCCAGTACTTC.

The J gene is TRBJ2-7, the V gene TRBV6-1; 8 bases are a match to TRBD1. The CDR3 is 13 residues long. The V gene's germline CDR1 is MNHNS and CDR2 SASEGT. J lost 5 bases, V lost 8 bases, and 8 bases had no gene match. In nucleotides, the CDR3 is TGTGCCAGCCAAGCACAGGGGGTGCACGAGCAGTACTTC. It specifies CASQAQGVHEQYF.

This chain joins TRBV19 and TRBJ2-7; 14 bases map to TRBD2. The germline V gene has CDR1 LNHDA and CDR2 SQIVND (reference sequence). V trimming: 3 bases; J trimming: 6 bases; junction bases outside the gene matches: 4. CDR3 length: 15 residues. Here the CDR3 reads CASSIPGLAGVEQYF. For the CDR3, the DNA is TGTGCCAGTAGTATCCCGGGACTAGCGGGAGTCGAGCAGTACTTC.

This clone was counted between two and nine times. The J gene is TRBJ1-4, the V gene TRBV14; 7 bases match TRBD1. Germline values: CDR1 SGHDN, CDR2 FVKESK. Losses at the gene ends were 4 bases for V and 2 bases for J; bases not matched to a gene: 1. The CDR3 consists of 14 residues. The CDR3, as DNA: TGTGCCAGCAGCCCCAGGGGGACTAATGAAAAACTGTTTTTT. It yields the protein CASSPRGTNEKLFF.

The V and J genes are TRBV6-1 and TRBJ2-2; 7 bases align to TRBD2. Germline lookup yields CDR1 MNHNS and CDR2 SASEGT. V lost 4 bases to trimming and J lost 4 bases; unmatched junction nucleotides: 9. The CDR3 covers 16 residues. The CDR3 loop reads CASSGPSGRGTGELFF. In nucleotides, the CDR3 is TGTGCCAGCAGTGGACCTAGCGGTCGAGGCACCGGGGAGCTGTTTTTT.

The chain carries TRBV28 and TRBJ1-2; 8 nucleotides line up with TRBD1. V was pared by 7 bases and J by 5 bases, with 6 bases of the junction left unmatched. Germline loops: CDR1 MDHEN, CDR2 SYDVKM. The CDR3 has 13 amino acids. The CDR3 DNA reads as TGTGCCAGCACCGCAGGGGGCTTTTATGGCTACACCTTC. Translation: CASTAGGFYGYTF.

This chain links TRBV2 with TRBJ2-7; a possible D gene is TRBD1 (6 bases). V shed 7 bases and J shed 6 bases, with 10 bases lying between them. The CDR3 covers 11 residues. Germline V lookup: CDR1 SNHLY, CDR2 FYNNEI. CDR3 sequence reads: CASMARGEQYF. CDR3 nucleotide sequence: TGTGCCAGCATGGCCAGGGGCGAGCAGTACTTC.

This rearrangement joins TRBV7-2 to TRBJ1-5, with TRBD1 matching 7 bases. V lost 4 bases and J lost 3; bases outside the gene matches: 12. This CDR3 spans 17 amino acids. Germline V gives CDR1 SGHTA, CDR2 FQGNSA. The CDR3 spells CASSSKGQTLSNQPQHF. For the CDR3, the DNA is TGTGCCAGCAGCTCGAAGGGACAGACACTTTCCAATCAGCCCCAGCATTTT.

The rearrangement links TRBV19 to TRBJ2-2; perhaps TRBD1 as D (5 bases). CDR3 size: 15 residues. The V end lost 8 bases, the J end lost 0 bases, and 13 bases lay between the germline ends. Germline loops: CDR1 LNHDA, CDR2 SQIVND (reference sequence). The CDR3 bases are TGTGCCAGTCGATCGAGACAGACGAACACCGGGGAGCTGTTTTTT. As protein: CASRSRQTNTGELFF.

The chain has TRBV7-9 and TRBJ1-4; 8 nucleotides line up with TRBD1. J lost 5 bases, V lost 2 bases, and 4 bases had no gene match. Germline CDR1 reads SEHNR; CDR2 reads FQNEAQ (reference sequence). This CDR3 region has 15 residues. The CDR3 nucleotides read TGTGCCAGCAGCTTAAGGGACAGGATAAATGAAAAACTGTTTTTT. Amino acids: CASSLRDRINEKLFF.